Presented here are 2 T cell receptor beta chains from one specimen sequenced in a study of T cell repertoires in cytomegalovirus infection. For these TCRs, the target antigens are not known. TCRdb independently ran MiXCR on the reads; one entry per CDR3 protein. Found here are over 250,000 distinct CDR3 sequences, about 20% of them singletons; the top ten hold under 25%. Sequencing was performed on cultured PBMCs, taken from culture after CMV antigen stimulation. These receptors were taken from a human donor in good health (CMV status not recorded). Some clones in this sample may be carry-over from other donors' samples.

This clonotype was seen at least ten times. The gene calls are TRBV6-5 and TRBJ2-3, with 11 bases matching TRBD2. Germline lookup yields CDR1 MNHEY and CDR2 SVGAGI. The CDR3 contains 17 residues. With V trimmed by 2 bases and J by 5 bases, 9 bases remained unmatched. Here the CDR3 DNA reads TGTGCCAGCAGTTACAGTTTAGCGGGAGGGCCTGGAGATACGCAGTATTTT. Translating gives CASSYSLAGGPGDTQYF.

The CDR3 sequence: CATRRGVGAFF. CDR3 coding DNA: TGTGCCACCAGGAGAGGGGTAGGAGCTTTCTTT. The chain links TRBV24-1 to TRBJ1-1; a possible D gene is TRBD1 (5 bases). CDR1 is KGHDR and CDR2 is SFDVKD in the germline V gene. This CDR3 is 11 amino acids long. V was pared by 7 bases and J by 10 bases, with 12 bases between.